The TCR beta chain described here comes from a study of blood T cell repertoires in COVID-19. The study counted Cohort 3 donors as recovered given two negative PCRs, clearance, or symptom resolution. The CDR3 consists of 13 residues. With 4 bases removed from V and 11 bases from J, the gap between germline ends came to 17 bases. Here immunoSEQ multiplex PCR was the method, and the copy in TCRdb shows in-frame clones only, minus some. The repertoire holds 350,000 to 550,000 clones, with more than 80% as singletons. Sequenced material: PBMCs or T cells enriched from blood (not recorded which). This sequence was found in a man younger than 45 who had recovered from COVID-19. The rearrangement joins TRBV12-3 or TRBV12-4 to TRBJ1-1; a possible D gene is TRBD1 (5 bases). CDR3 bases: TGTGCCAGCAGTTCCACTCAGGGATCGGGCGCTTTCTTT. Protein sequence: CASSSTQGSGAFF.